The 3 T cell receptor beta chains in this list originate from one sample, sequenced in a study of Ad26.COV2.S vaccination and SARS-CoV-2 variants. Treatment denoted: roughly 18 received Ad26.COV2.S at low or high dose, single or two shots; 5 received placebo; per-sample allocation not given. It was on day 63 after the first vaccine or placebo injection that samples were taken. The protocol was immunoSEQ multiplex PCR, while the TCRdb copy is restricted to in-frame clones and leaves out a portion. The table has over 400,000 clones, 80% to 95% seen once. The material sequenced was peripheral blood, taken in a trial of Ad26.COV2.S vaccine versus placebo. The receptors shown here come from a person aged 18-60 years who received the Ad26.COV2.S COVID-19 vaccine or a placebo.

The rearrangement joins TRBV5-4 to TRBJ1-6; D might be TRBD1 (6 bases). V lost 2 bases, J lost 7 bases, and 19 bases lay in between. The CDR3 has 17 residues. Germline loops: CDR1 SGHNT, CDR2 YYREEE (reference sequence). The DNA of the CDR3 is TGTGCCAGCAGCTTTGGGGGCCTGAATTCTGGGAATTCACCCCTCCACTTT. Its translation: CASSFGGLNSGNSPLHF.

The DNA of the CDR3 is TGTGCCAGCAGCGAGGAGCCCACCGGGGAGCTGTTTTTT. As protein: CASSEEPTGELFF. The chain joins TRBV5-4 to TRBJ2-2; D is uncertain. With 4 bases removed from V and 4 bases from J, the gap between germline ends came to 8 bases. The CDR3 consists of 13 residues. CDR1 and CDR2 from the germline V gene are SGHNT and YYREEE (reference sequence).

This chain connects TRBV5-6 to TRBJ1-2, with D possibly being TRBD1 (6 bases). The germline V gene encodes CDR1 SGHDT and CDR2 YYEEEE. Trimming shortened V by 2 bases and J by 7 bases, and 12 bases separated the two germline ends. CDR3 length equals 13 residues. The CDR3 reads CASSFTGQSGYTF. The CDR3 DNA sequence: TGTGCCAGCAGCTTTACAGGGCAATCTGGCTACACCTTC. Full variable domain (missing parts from reference TRBV5-6 and TRBJ1-2): DAGVTQSPTHLIKTRGQQVTLRCSPKSGHDTVSWYQQALGQGPQFIFQYYEEEERQRGNFPDRFSGHQFPNYSSELNVNALLLGDSALYLCASSFTGQSGYTFGSGTRLTVV.